This section outlines one T cell receptor (beta chain) sequence together with its context. Its specificity is unknown. Measured with immunoSEQ multiplex PCR; TCRdb has only the in-frame clones, and not every one. Here the sample spans about 50,000 clones, roughly four fifths being singletons. The data originate from a study of OX40 agonist ivuxolimab in advanced cancers. Across the whole study: Patients were infused with ivuxolimab every 2 weeks at 0.01 to 10 mg/kg. From about 23 to 85 years was the age range, with a mean of roughly 59 years, and approximately 84% were male.

Findings and limits, study-wide: Still undetermined is the antigen specificity of the expanded peripheral T cells.

The CDR3 length is 11 residues. V gave up 4 bases and J gave up 6 bases; unmatched junction bases: 2. CDR1 is SQVTM, CDR2 ANQGSEA, per germline. V and J are TRBV29-1 and TRBJ1-2, with TRBD1 matching 7 bases. The source of this sequence is an adult with an advanced solid tumor such as melanoma, head and neck, liver or kidney cancer. Sequenced material: CD4+ or CD8+ T cells sorted from blood, taken in a trial of the OX40 agonist ivuxolimab. The CDR3 protein is CSVGGQDGYTF. The CDR3, as DNA: TGCAGCGTTGGAGGACAGGATGGCTACACCTTC.